This TCR beta chain is drawn from a study of tumor-infiltrating lymphocytes in primary liver carcinoma. Across the study: These patients were men and women whose ages were 30 to 69 years.

Study-wide results and limits: Blood had a significantly lower top-250-clone fraction than tumors did (p = 0.039).

V gave up 9 bases and J gave up 2 bases, with 13 bases separating them. The CDR3 extends over 14 amino acids. Germline lookup yields CDR1 MNHEY and CDR2 SVGEGT. Co-extraction of both nucleic acids (RNA and DNA) used about 19-33 mg of unsorted bulk tissue. Those patients suffered from chronic HBV infection and were treatment-naive. Every tumor sample had over 85% viable tumor cells. As to this clonotype: Its antigen is not identified. The missing conserved phenylalanine or tryptophan at the end of this CDR3 makes a read error likely.

A primer matching the constant region was used to make TCR beta cDNA from 450 to 500 ng of total RNA. Slightly modified ARM-PCR with three nested multiplex PCR rounds yielded TCR beta libraries. The two initial PCR rounds, around 10 cycles each, used TRBV1-TRBV30 forward and C-beta reverse primers. TCRdb analysed the multiplex PCR reads with MiXCR anew, one entry per CDR3 protein. The data contain some 64,000 distinct CDR3 sequences, over 60% of them singletons. Sequenced material: liver tumor tissue from sampling region 4. The sample's subset: tumor region T4, right-lateral pole. V gene TRBV6-2 or TRBV6-3 combines with J gene TRBJ2-2; no clear D. This receptor was identified in a man between 35 and 55 years old with primary liver carcinoma and hepatitis B virus infection. CDR3: CASGYTVNTGELFV. The CDR3 DNA is TGTGCCAGTGGTTACACAGTTAACACCGGGGAGCTGTTTGTT.